The 9 T cell receptor beta chains in this list originate from one sample, sequenced in a study of blood T cell repertoires in COVID-19. Repertoires were generated with immunoSEQ multiplex PCR, while TCRdb's copy carries only in-frame clones and drops some. The sample holds roughly 230,000 clones, 65% to 85% seen once. Material: PBMCs or T cells enriched from blood (not recorded which). These receptors were taken from a man aged 50-60 years who had recovered from COVID-19.

The J gene is TRBJ1-6, the V gene TRBV9; 9 bases match TRBD1. CDR3 length: 14 residues. CDR1 is SGDLS, CDR2 YYNGEE, per germline. Trimming cost V 5 bases and J 5 bases; bases outside gene matches: 2. The CDR3 region is CASRGDRDNSPLHF. DNA of the CDR3: TGTGCCAGCAGGGGGGACAGGGATAATTCACCCCTCCACTTT.

The chain joins TRBV6-2 or TRBV6-3 to TRBJ2-7; D is ambiguous. Per germline, CDR1 MNHEY and CDR2 SVGEGT. CDR3 size: 13 residues. Trimming removed 2 bases at V and 3 bases at J, with 8 bases between. CDR3 protein: CASSYAIYYEQYF. As DNA, the CDR3 is TGTGCCAGCAGTTACGCGATTTACTACGAGCAGTACTTC.

The chain couples TRBV6-5 to TRBJ1-5; the D gene is possibly TRBD1 (6 bases). The CDR3 is 15 residues long. V lost 2 bases, J lost 5 bases, and 13 bases lay in between. CDR1 and CDR2 from the germline V gene are MNHEY and SVGAGI. Here the CDR3 DNA reads TGTGCCAGCAGTTACCGGGACAAAGAGGATCAGCCCCAGCATTTT. Its translation: CASSYRDKEDQPQHF.

CDR3: CASSDPGLGAFF. The CDR3 DNA reads TGTGCCAGCAGCGACCCGGGACTAGGGGCTTTCTTT. The J gene is TRBJ1-1, the V gene TRBV5-5, with D tentatively TRBD1 (5 bases). The V and J ends lost 4 bases and 11 bases respectively, with 15 bases between them. Germline CDR1 reads SGHKS; CDR2 reads YYEKEE (reference sequence). This CDR3 has 12 residues.

The rearrangement uses TRBV12-5 and TRBJ2-2, with 9 bases aligning to TRBD1. Germline-derived CDR1 and CDR2 are LGHNT and FRNRAP. The junction had 9 bases not matched to a gene; V was cut back by 5 bases and J by 8 bases. This CDR3 spans 15 amino acids. CDR3 sequence (DNA): TGTGCTAGTGGTCGGGACAGGGTAAAACCTGGGGAGCTGTTTTTT. Encoded protein: CASGRDRVKPGELFF.

The rearrangement joins TRBV10-1 to TRBJ2-7, with D tentatively TRBD2 (5 bases). The CDR3 has 15 residues. The germline V gene has CDR1 WNHNN and CDR2 SYGVQD (reference sequence). The V and J ends lost 7 bases and 7 bases respectively, with 23 bases between them. Here the CDR3 DNA reads TGCGCCAGCACAGGACTCTATCCAAGATCTACGGAGCAGTACTTC. Translation: CASTGLYPRSTEQYF.

This clone was picked up a small number of times. J is TRBJ1-1 and V is TRBV11-1, with 7 bases fitting TRBD1. Germline V CDR1 and CDR2: SGHAT, FQDESV (reference sequence). The CDR3 totals 14 residues. Trimming at V came to 5 bases and at J to 1 base, leaving 4 bases not matched to a gene. CDR3 amino acids: CASSRQGGNTEAFF. The DNA for the CDR3 is TGTGCCAGCAGCAGACAGGGCGGGAACACTGAAGCTTTCTTT.

The V and J genes are TRBV28 and TRBJ2-7; possible D gene TRBD2, 5 bases. The CDR3 totals 17 residues. Germline values: CDR1 MDHEN, CDR2 SYDVKM. Trimming took 2 bases from V and 6 from J, leaving 23 bases between them. The CDR3 loop is CASSLRVGLADWGEQYF. The CDR3 nucleotides read TGTGCCAGCAGTTTACGTGTTGGGCTAGCTGACTGGGGCGAGCAGTACTTC.

The chain combines TRBV6-6 with TRBJ2-1, with 9 bases fitting TRBD2. The germline V gene encodes CDR1 MNHNY and CDR2 SVGAGI (reference sequence). V lost 0 bases, J lost 8 bases, and 5 bases stayed unmatched. There are 15 residues in the CDR3. In DNA form, the CDR3 reads TGTGCCAGCAGTTACTCGGCTAGCGGGACCGATGAGCAGTTCTTC. This sequence encodes CASSYSASGTDEQFF.